The clone carrying this T cell receptor (beta chain) showed up just a few times. This CDR3 spans 18 amino acids. Germline lookup yields CDR1 KGHDR and CDR2 SFDVKD. With 5 bases removed from V and 4 bases from J, the gap between germline ends came to 23 bases. This specimen belongs to a study of T-cell memory formation after mild COVID-19. After 5'RACE with constant-segment primers, TCR alpha and TCR beta cDNA libraries carrying sample barcodes and UMIs were obtained. Each CDR3 protein is one row after TCRdb ran MiXCR on the 5' RACE reads. Here the sample spans approximately 210,000 distinct CDR3 sequences, around 16% being singletons.

This clonotype was sampled from an adult woman who had mild COVID-19 (a few samples of this study predate the infection). Cell type and time point are not known. The specimen was PBMCs or a T cell subset sorted from them (not recorded which). V is TRBV24-1 and J is TRBJ2-1; D may correspond to TRBD1 or TRBD2 (7 bases each). The CDR3 loop is CATSVGLTQGGKYNEQFF. The CDR3 DNA follows: TGTGCCACCAGTGTTGGATTAACTCAGGGGGGGAAGTACAATGAGCAGTTCTTC.